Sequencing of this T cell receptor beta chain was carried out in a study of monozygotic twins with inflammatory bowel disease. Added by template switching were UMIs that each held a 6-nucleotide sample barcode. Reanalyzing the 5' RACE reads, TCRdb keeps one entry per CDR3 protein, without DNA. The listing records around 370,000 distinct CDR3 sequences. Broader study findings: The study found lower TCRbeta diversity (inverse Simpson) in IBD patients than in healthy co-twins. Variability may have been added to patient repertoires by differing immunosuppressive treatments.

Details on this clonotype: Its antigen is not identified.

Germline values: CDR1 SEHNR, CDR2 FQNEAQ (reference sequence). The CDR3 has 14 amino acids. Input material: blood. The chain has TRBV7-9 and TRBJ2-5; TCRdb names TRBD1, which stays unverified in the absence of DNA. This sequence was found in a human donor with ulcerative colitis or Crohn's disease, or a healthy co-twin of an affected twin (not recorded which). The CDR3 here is CASRLHQPGETQYF.